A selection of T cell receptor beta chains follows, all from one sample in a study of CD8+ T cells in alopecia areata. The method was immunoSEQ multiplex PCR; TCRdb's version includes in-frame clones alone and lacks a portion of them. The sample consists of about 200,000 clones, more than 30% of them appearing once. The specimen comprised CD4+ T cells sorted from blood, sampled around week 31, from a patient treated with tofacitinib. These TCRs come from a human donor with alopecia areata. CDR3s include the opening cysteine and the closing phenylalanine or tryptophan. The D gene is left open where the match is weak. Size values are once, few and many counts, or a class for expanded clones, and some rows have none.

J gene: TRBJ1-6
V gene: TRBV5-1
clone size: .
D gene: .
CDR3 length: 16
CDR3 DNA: TGCGCCAGCAGCGGAGGGGGATTCTCCTATAATTCACCCCTCCACTTT
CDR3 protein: CASSGGGFSYNSPLHF

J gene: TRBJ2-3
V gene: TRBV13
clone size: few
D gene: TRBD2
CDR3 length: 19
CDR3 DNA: TGTGCCAGCAGCTTAGGAAGGACTAGCGGGAGGTACAGCACAGATACGCAGTATTTT
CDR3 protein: CASSLGRTSGRYSTDTQYF

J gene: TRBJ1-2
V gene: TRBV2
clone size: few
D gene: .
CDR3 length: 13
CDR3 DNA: TGTGCCAGCAGGGAAGGGACGGCATATGGCTACACCTTC
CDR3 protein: CASREGTAYGYTF

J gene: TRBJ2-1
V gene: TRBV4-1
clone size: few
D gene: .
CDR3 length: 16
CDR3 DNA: TGCGCCAGCAGCCAAGATCAGGTTAGGGGCTACAATGAGCAGTTCTTC
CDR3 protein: CASSQDQVRGYNEQFF

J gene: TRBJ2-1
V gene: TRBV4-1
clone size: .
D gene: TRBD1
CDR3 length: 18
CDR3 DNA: TGCGCCAGCAGCCACCCCCGAGGGGGCCAGAGCTCCTACAATGAGCAGTTCTTC
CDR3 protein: CASSHPRGGQSSYNEQFF

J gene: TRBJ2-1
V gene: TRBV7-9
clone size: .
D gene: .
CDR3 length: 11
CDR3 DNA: TGTGCCAGCAGCTTTAACAATGAGCAGTTCTTC
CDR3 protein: CASSFNNEQFF

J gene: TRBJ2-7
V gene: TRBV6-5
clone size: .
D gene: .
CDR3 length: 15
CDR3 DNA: TGTGCCAGCAGCCTGAACGGGGGTGGGGTCTTGGAGCAGTACTTC
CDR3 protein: CASSLNGGGVLEQYF

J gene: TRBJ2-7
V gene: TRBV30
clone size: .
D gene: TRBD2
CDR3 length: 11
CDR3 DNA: TGTGCGACGGGACTAGCAGACGAGCAGTACTTC
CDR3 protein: CATGLADEQYF

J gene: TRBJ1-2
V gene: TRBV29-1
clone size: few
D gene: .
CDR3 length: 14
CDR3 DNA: TGCAGCGTTCCCCAAGAGCGCCGGGGGTATGGCTACACCTTC
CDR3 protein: CSVPQERRGYGYTF

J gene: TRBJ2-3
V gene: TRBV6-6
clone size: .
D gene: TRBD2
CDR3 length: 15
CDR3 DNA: TGTGCCAGCAGTTTAACTAGCGGTAGCACAGATACGCAGTATTTT
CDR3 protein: CASSLTSGSTDTQYF

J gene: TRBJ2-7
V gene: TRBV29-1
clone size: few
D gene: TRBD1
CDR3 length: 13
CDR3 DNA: TGCAGCGCCGGGACAGGGGCCTCCTACGAGCAGTACTTC
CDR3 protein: CSAGTGASYEQYF

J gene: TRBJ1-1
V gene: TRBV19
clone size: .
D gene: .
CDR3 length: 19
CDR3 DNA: TGTGCCAGTAGTATGTTGTTGTTTGGGGCTGTAGGGGAGAACACTGAAGCTTTCTTT
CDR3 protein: CASSMLLFGAVGENTEAFF

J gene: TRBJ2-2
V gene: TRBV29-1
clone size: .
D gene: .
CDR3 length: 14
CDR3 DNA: TGCAGCGTTAATGAGGGGGGGCACACCGGGGAGCTGTTTTTT
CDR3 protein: CSVNEGGHTGELFF

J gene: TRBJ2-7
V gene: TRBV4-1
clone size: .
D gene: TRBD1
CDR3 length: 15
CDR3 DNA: TGCGCCAGCAGCCAAGGGACAGGGGGTCTCTACGAGCAGTACTTC
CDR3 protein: CASSQGTGGLYEQYF

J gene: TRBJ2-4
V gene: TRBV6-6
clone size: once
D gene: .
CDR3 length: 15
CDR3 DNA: TGTGCCAGCAGTGGTGACGGGGGCGTCAAAAACATTCAGTACTTC
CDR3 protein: CASSGDGGVKNIQYF

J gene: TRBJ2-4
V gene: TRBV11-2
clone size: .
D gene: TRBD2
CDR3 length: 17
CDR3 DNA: TGTGCCAGCAGCTTACTGACTAGCGGACTCGCCAAAAACATTCAGTACTTC
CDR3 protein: CASSLLTSGLAKNIQYF

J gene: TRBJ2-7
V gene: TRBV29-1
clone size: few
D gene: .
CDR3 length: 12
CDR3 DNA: TGCAGCATAGCTTGGGCTCGGCACGAGCAGTACTTC
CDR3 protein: CSIAWARHEQYF

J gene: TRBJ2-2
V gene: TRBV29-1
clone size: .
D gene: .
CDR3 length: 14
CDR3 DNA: TGCAGCGTACCCGTGGGGGCCGAACTCGGGGAGCTGTTTTTT
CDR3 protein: CSVPVGAELGELFF

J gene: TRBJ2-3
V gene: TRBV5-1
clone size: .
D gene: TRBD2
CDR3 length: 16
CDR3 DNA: TGCGCCAGCAGCATTCTAAGCGGGAGAGATGGAGATACGCAGTATTTT
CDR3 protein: CASSILSGRDGDTQYF

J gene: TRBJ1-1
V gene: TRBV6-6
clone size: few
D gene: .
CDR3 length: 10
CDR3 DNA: TGTGCCAGCAGCCGGTCAGAAGCTTTCTTT
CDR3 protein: CASSRSEAFF

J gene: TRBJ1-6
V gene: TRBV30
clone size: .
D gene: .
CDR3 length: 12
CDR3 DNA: TGTGCCTGGAGTTTCGCGAACTCACCCCTCCACTTT
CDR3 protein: CAWSFANSPLHF

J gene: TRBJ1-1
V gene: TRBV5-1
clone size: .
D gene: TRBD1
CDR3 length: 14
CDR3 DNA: TGCGCCAGCAGCCAAACAGGGGAGGGCACTGAAGCTTTCTTT
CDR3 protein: CASSQTGEGTEAFF

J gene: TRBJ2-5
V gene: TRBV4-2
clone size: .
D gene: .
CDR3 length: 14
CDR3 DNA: TGTGCCAGCAGCCAAGATACGGTCCAAGAGACCCAGTACTTC
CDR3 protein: CASSQDTVQETQYF

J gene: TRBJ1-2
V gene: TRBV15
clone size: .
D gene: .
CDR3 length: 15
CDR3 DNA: TGTGCCACCAGCAGCCGAGGACAAGCTAACTATGGCTACACCTTC
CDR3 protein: CATSSRGQANYGYTF

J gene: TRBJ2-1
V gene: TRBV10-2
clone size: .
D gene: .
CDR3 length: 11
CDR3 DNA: TGCGCCAGCAAAGGTGTCTCTGAGCAGTTCTTC
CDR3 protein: CASKGVSEQFF

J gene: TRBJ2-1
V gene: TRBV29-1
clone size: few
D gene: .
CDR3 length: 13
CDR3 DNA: TGCAGCGTTGACGGGGGGCCCTACAATGAGCAGTTCTTC
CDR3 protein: CSVDGGPYNEQFF

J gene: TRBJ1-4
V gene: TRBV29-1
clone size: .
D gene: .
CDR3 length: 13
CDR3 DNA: TGCAGCGTTGGGACCGCTACGTACGAAAAACTGTTTTTT
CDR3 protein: CSVGTATYEKLFF

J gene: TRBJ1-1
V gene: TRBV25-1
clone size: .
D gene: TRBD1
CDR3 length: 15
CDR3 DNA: TGTGCCAGCAGTGATAGGGGGCGCGTGGACACTGAAGCTTTCTTT
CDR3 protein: CASSDRGRVDTEAFF

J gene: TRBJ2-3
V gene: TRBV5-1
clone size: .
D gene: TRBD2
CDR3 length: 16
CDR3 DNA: TGCGCCAGCAGCTTAACTAGCGGCTCTAGCACAGATACGCAGTATTTT
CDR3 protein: CASSLTSGSSTDTQYF